These T cell receptor beta chains were read from a single sample in a study of radiotherapy plus CTLA-4 blockade in lung cancer. Method: immunoSEQ multiplex PCR; TCRdb's copy keeps in-frame clones and lacks some. Of tens of thousands of clones listed, about 81% are singletons. The sample was peripheral blood, taken from a patient treated with radiotherapy plus ipilimumab. Receptors were obtained from a human donor with non-small cell lung cancer that progressed on radiotherapy plus ipilimumab. CDR3s include the opening cysteine and the closing phenylalanine or tryptophan. Each record gives: CDR3 length, V gene, J gene, CDR3 protein.

14	TRBV7-6	TRBJ1-1	CASSSNQMNTEAFF
14	TRBV5-8	TRBJ2-3	CARIGTGVTDTQYF
13	TRBV10-2	TRBJ1-5	CASSYRANQPQHF
12	TRBV18	TRBJ2-7	CASSSTGSEQYF
17	TRBV2	TRBJ1-2	CASSANTGTVGFYGYTF
15	TRBV19	TRBJ1-3	CASSEQPSSGNTIYF
16	TRBV4-1	TRBJ1-4	CASSQDWTGSFEKLFF
14	TRBV6-5	TRBJ2-5	CASSRRAPQETQYF
14	TRBV12-5	TRBJ1-6	CASGSDLANSPLHF
18	TRBV5-1	TRBJ2-5	CASSSRTSGGLIRETQYF
18	TRBV7-4	TRBJ1-6	CASSLYSGTTPYNSPLHF
12	TRBV28	TRBJ1-1	CASSLQGVGAFF
16	TRBV13	TRBJ2-5	CASSQRRGGSLETQYF
14	TRBV7-8	TRBJ2-2	CASSQRQVLWELFF
17	TRBV18	TRBJ2-7	CASSPPGGTASSYEQYF
16	TRBV19	TRBJ1-1	CASRQYSNTGIAEAFF
11	TRBV20-1	NA	CSAYYRSEQYF
14	TRBV5-4	TRBJ2-3	CASSSTGVTDTQYF
15	TRBV27	TRBJ1-6	CASSLSSGVNSPLHF
19	TRBV5-4	TRBJ2-1	CASSLLRLAGGQIDNEQFF
12	TRBV23-1	TRBJ2-1	CAAPRVRNEQFF
18	TRBV21-1	TRBJ2-1	CASSKVRGPGGEYNEQFF
16	TRBV19	TRBJ2-5	CASSPRTREGRETQYF
13	TRBV6-1	TRBJ1-5	CASSETGDQPQHF
15	TRBV5-4	TRBJ2-1	CASSLELAGALGQFF
16	TRBV21-1	TRBJ2-3	CASSKLEGRRTDTQYF
17	TRBV6-1	TRBJ2-6	CASSEVATNLGANVLTF
13	TRBV4-1	TRBJ2-3	CASSQEATDTQYF
14	TRBV27	TRBJ1-5	CASSFGTGVQPQHF
16	TRBV6-6	TRBJ1-5	CASSPWGQYSNQPQHF
15	TRBV19	TRBJ2-3	CASTPGGSGTDTQYF
16	TRBV2	TRBJ2-2	CASRVGTSGNTGELFF
13	TRBV10-3	TRBJ1-2	CASNGQEGGGYTF
15	TRBV2	TRBJ1-5	CASSDRSGGNQPQHF
15	TRBV6-5	TRBJ2-1	CASFPSGSSYNEQFF
11	TRBV7-8	TRBJ1-1	CASTFGTEAFF
16	TRBV5-6	TRBJ2-3	CASSRRGTGPRDTQYF